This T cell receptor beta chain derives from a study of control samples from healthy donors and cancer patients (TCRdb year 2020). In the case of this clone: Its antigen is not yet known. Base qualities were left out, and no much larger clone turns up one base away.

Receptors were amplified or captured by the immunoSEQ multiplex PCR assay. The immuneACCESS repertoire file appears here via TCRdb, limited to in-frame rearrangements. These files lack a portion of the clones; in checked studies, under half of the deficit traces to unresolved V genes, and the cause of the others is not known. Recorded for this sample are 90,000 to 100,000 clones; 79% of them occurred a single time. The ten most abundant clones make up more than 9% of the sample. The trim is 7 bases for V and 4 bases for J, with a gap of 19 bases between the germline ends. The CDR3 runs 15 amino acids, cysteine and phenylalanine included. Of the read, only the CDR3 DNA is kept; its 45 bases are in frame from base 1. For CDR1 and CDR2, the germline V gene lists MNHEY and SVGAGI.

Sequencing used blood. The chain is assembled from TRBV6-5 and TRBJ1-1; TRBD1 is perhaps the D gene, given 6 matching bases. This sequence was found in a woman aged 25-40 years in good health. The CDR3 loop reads CASTPLVGGGTEAFF. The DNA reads TGTGCCAGCACCCCCCTGGTGGGGGGCGGCACTGAAGCTTTCTTT.